The present T cell receptor beta chain was sequenced within a study of T cell changes during pregnancy in multiple sclerosis. The table came from immunoSEQ multiplex PCR; TCRdb's copy has only in-frame clones and leaves some out. The sample records 55,000 to 80,000 clones, approximately 94% being singletons. The V end was cut by 2 bases, the J end by 0 bases, with 6 bases between. The germline V gene has CDR1 SGHDT and CDR2 YYEEEE. CDR3 length equals 15 residues. This receptor was obtained from a female donor with multiple sclerosis, enrolled in a pregnancy study. This specimen was peripheral blood, taken in the third trimester of pregnancy. The chain couples TRBV5-6 to TRBJ1-6; D gene unclear. The CDR3: CASSFLRSYNSPLHF. CDR3 DNA: TGTGCCAGCAGCTTCCTCCGCTCCTATAATTCACCCCTCCACTTT.